This TCR beta chain was sequenced in a study of regulatory T cells in long-lasting Graves disease. The time point: persistent/refractory GD, antithyroid drugs over 5 years with positive TRAb. From PBMCs, RNA was extracted and then used to make the TCR library. CDR3-region Arm-PCR and iRepertoire HTBI primers produced the TCR beta libraries. Each CDR3 protein is one row after TCRdb ran MiXCR on the multiplex PCR reads. The repertoire consists of approximately 690,000 distinct CDR3 sequences, with roughly 30% occurring once and the leading ten covering 40% to 50%. V was clipped by 3 bases and J by 5 bases, with 13 bases between them. The V gene's germline CDR1 is MNHGY and CDR2 SVAAGI. The CDR3 runs to 14 residues.

This TCR came from a female donor with Graves disease. The rearrangement joins TRBV6-9 to TRBJ2-5; no clear D gene. The source material was peripheral blood mononuclear cells (PBMCs), sampled when the disease was refractory, from a patient treated with antithyroid drugs. CDR3 nucleotides: TGTGCCAGCAGTTACTCAGGCACCAGGGAGACCCAGTACTTC. It codes for CASSYSGTRETQYF.